This T cell receptor (beta chain) is drawn from a study of blood T cell repertoires in COVID-19. Profiling relied on immunoSEQ multiplex PCR, and the TCRdb table lists in-frame clones only, not all of them. The sample has about 76,000 clones; about 81% are singletons. The CDR3 is 15 amino acids. V lost 4 bases and J lost 3, with 15 bases in between. CDR1 PRHDT and CDR2 FYEKMQ come from the germline V gene (reference sequence). The TCR sequence derives from a human donor in a cohort sampled during active COVID-19. Sequenced: peripheral blood. The V and J genes are TRBV13 and TRBJ1-2; D may be TRBD1 (5 bases). DNA of the CDR3: TGTGCCAGCAGCTCTATGGATGGGGCTGACTATGGCTACACCTTC. This encodes CASSSMDGADYGYTF.